This T cell receptor (beta chain) was documented in a study of lymphopenia after photon versus proton radiotherapy. Clones were read by immunoSEQ multiplex PCR, and TCRdb kept only the in-frame ones, dropping some. The table shows approximately 22,000 clones, with roughly 82% occurring only once. This clone was observed a few times. This CDR3 comprises 14 residues. CDR1 is SNHLY and CDR2 is FYNNEI in the germline V gene. Trimming cost V 6 bases and J 0 bases, with 9 bases left between them. This receptor was taken from a woman between 65 and 79 years old with pancreatic cancer. Sequences were derived from peripheral blood, sampled from a patient treated with proton-based radiotherapy. J is TRBJ2-1 and V is TRBV2; D is possibly TRBD1 or TRBD2 (5 bases each). This chain's CDR3 is CASSRGPSYNEQFF. The CDR3 nucleotides read TGTGCCAGCAGCCGGGGACCCTCCTACAATGAGCAGTTCTTC.